Presented here are 14 T cell receptor delta chains from one specimen sequenced in a study of human gamma delta and Vdelta1 T cells. TCRdb re-called the PCR reads with CATT. The data hold some 14,000 delta-chain clones, with roughly 50% observed a single time. These receptors are not linked to any known antigen. Sequenced sample: Vdelta1 gamma-delta T cells from blood grown in culture (DOT cells). The receptor set was obtained from a human donor in good health.

J is TRDJ1 and V is TRDV1, with 9 bases identical to TRDD3. The junction had 9 bases not matched to a gene; V was cut back by 2 bases and J by 8 bases. The CDR3 has 15 amino acids. CDR1 is TSWWSYY and CDR2 is QGS in the germline V gene. CDR3 region: CALGEDSLGDAKLIF. CDR3 DNA: TGTGCTCTTGGGGAAGATTCACTGGGGGACGCCAAACTCATCTTT.

Only a few counts were recorded for this clone. This chain uses TRDV1 with TRDJ1; D perhaps matches TRDD3 (10 bases). Trimming cost V 2 bases and J 0 bases, with 31 bases left between them. The CDR3 consists of 22 residues. Germline lookup yields CDR1 TSWWSYY and CDR2 QGS. CDR3 in DNA: TGTGCTCTTGGGGAAATCCCAAGCCTTCCTACGGGGGATACGAGGTACACCGATAAACTCATCTTT. Amino acid sequence: CALGEIPSLPTGDTRYTDKLIF.

Only one count was recorded for this clone. The V and J genes are TRDV1 and TRDJ1; D may be TRDD3 (6 bases). CDR3 length equals 16 residues. Germline CDR1 and CDR2: TSWWSYY and QGS. V was pared by 5 bases and J by 7 bases, with 23 bases between. CDR3 coding DNA: TGTGCTCTTGGGAACCTCCCTCCCCTACTGGGAGCTAAACTCATCTTT. It codes for CALGNLPPLLGAKLIF.

This chain joins TRAV29/DV5 and TRDJ1, with 8 bases fitting TRDD3. V was pared by 0 bases and J by 3 bases, with 22 bases of the junction left unmatched. CDR3 size: 20 residues. The germline V gene encodes CDR1 NSMFDY and CDR2 ISSIKDK. The CDR3 sequence: CAASGASLRTGGRKADKLIF. CDR3 sequence (DNA): TGTGCAGCAAGCGGGGCTTCCCTACGGACTGGGGGTAGAAAGGCCGATAAACTCATCTTT.

This clone was found a few times. The rearrangement joins TRDV1 to TRDJ1, with 10 nucleotides matching TRDD3. Trimming took 1 base from V and 0 from J; bases not matched to a gene: 32. Germline lookup yields CDR1 TSWWSYY and CDR2 QGS. CDR3 size: 26 residues. CDR3 region: CALGEPPPSLPADTGGFPSYTDKLIF. The CDR3, as DNA: TGTGCTCTTGGGGAACCACCCCCCTCCCTTCCCGCAGATACTGGGGGATTCCCCTCGTACACCGATAAACTCATCTTT.

The V call is TRDV1, the J call TRDJ1, with 8 bases fitting TRDD3. With V trimmed by 1 base and J by 4 bases, 23 bases remained unmatched. Germline V gives CDR1 TSWWSYY, CDR2 QGS. The CDR3 covers 21 residues. CDR3 protein: CALGEHNLRRTLGDGHDKLIF. CDR3 in DNA: TGTGCTCTTGGGGAACATAATCTGCGCCGGACTTTGGGGGATGGCCACGATAAACTCATCTTT.

The rearrangement links TRDV1 to TRDJ1, with D possibly matching TRDD3 (8 bases). Trimming stripped 1 base from V and 0 bases from J, with 30 bases between. CDR1 is TSWWSYY and CDR2 is QGS in the germline V gene. The length of the CDR3 is 22 residues. This CDR3 is CALGERGSYITGGPRYTDKLIF. The CDR3 region has the DNA TGTGCTCTTGGGGAACGGGGTTCCTACATCACTGGGGGTCCGCGATACACCGATAAACTCATCTTT.

Only a few counts were recorded for this clone. This rearrangement joins TRDV1 to TRDJ1, with 9 bases aligning to TRDD3. Trimming removed 0 bases from V and 1 base from J; junction bases left unmatched: 33. Germline V gene lookup returns CDR1 TSWWSYY and CDR2 QGS. This CDR3 region has 26 residues. CDR3 coding DNA: TGTGCTCTTGGGGAACTCACCATGAGGTCTTCCTTGGGTTTTAGGGGATACGGAGGGGTCACCGATAAACTCATCTTT. This encodes CALGELTMRSSLGFRGYGGVTDKLIF.

The V gene is TRDV1, the J gene TRDJ1, with 8 bases lining up with TRDD3. The junction had 13 bases not matched to a gene; V was cut back by 0 bases and J by 4 bases. In germline, CDR1 is TSWWSYY, CDR2 QGS. This CDR3 is built from 18 residues. CDR3 region: CALGELVPLRGYSDKLIF. As DNA, the CDR3 is TGTGCTCTTGGGGAACTAGTTCCCCTACGGGGATACAGCGATAAACTCATCTTT.

In its sample, this clone ranks as medium-sized. The chain is built from TRDV1 and TRDJ1; 10 bases match TRDD3. Trimming took 4 bases from V and 3 from J; bases not matched to a gene: 23. The germline V gene encodes CDR1 TSWWSYY and CDR2 QGS. The CDR3 sequence is 21 residues long. CDR3 in amino acids: CALGALSTSYMVGDTADKLIF. DNA of the CDR3: TGTGCTCTTGGGGCACTTTCTACTTCTTATATGGTGGGGGATACAGCCGATAAACTCATCTTT.

V is TRDV1 and J is TRDJ1, with 9 bases that match TRDD2. V lost 3 bases and J lost 8; bases outside the gene matches: 22. This CDR3 comprises 19 residues. Germline-derived CDR1 and CDR2 are TSWWSYY and QGS. The CDR3 DNA is TGTGCTCTTGGGGATTCAACCGGAGCCTTCCTACGCAGGGAGCTCAAACTCATCTTT. Amino acids: CALGDSTGAFLRRELKLIF.

The chain recombines TRDV1 with TRDJ1, with TRDD3 matching over 10 bases. CDR1 TSWWSYY and CDR2 QGS come from the germline V gene. The CDR3 spans 21 residues. J gave up 3 bases and V 1 base, and 20 bases lay outside the gene matches. The CDR3, as DNA: TGTGCTCTTGGGGAACAAGAGGTACTCGTACTGGGGGATGAGGTAGCCGATAAACTCATCTTT. Protein product: CALGEQEVLVLGDEVADKLIF.

The genes are TRDV1 and TRDJ1, with TRDD3 identical over 8 bases. The CDR3 runs 21 residues. The V and J ends lost 0 bases and 0 bases, in that order; junction bases with no gene match: 18. The germline V gene has CDR1 TSWWSYY and CDR2 QGS. In DNA, the CDR3 is TGTGCTCTTGGGGAACTAGTTTCCTTCGTACTGGGGGGTACCAACACCGATAAACTCATCTTT. As protein: CALGELVSFVLGGTNTDKLIF.

The rearrangement links TRDV1 to TRDJ1; 8 bases match TRDD3. The CDR3 loop spans 20 amino acids. Germline CDR1 is TSWWSYY and CDR2 is QGS. V was pared by 4 bases and J by 6 bases, with 25 bases of the junction left unmatched. CDR3: CALGAPLFGSGGDKDNKLIF. The CDR3 region has the DNA TGTGCTCTTGGGGCACCGCTCTTTGGGAGCGGGGGGGATAAAGATAATAAACTCATCTTT.